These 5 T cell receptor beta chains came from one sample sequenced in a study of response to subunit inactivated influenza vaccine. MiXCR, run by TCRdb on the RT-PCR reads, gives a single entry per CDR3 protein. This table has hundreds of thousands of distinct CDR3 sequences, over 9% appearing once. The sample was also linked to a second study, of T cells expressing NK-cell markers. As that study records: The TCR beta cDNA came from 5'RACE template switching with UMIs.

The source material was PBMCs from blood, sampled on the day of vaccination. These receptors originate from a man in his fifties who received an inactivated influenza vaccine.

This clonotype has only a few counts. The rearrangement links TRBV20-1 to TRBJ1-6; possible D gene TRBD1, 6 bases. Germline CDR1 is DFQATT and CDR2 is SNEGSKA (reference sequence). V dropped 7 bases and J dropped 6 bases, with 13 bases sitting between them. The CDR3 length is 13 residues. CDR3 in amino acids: CSVGGLSNSPLHF. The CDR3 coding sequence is TGCAGTGTCGGGGGGCTAAGTAATTCACCCCTCCACTTT.

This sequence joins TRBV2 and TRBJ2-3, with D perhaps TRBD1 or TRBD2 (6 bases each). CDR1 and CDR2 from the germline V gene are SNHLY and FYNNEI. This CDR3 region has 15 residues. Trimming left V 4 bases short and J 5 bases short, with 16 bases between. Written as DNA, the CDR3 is TGTGCCAGCAGTGCCGGGCGGACAGCGGGAGATACGCAGTATTTT. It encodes CASSAGRTAGDTQYF.

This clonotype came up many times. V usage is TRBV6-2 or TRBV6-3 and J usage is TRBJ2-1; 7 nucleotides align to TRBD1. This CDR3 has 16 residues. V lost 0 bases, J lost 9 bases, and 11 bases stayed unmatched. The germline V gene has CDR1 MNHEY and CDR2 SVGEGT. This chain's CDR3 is CASSYSRQGNGGEQFF. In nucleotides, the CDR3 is TGTGCCAGCAGTTACTCGCGACAGGGCAATGGGGGTGAGCAGTTCTTC.

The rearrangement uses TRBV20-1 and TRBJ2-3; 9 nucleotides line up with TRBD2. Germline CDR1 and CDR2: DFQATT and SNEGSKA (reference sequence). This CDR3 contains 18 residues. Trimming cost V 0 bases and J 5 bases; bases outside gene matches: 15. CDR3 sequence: CSARDEWAASGAGDTQYF. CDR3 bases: TGCAGTGCTAGAGATGAATGGGCGGCTAGCGGGGCCGGAGATACGCAGTATTTT.

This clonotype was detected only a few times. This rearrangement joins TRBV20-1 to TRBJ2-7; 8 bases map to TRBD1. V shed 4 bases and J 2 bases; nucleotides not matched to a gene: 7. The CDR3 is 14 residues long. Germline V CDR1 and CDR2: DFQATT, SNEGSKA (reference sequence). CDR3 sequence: CSANKDRDTYEQYF. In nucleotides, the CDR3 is TGCAGTGCTAACAAGGACAGGGACACCTACGAGCAGTACTTC.